This T cell receptor (beta chain) was documented in a study of shared clonotypes between healthy human individuals. The wider study: The plates for each donor numbered three CD4 naive, three CD4 memory, two CD8 naive and one CD8 memory. Study observations and caveats: Naive subsets tended to show greater estimated richness than memory subsets.

Clones were sequenced by immunoSEQ multiplex PCR, and TCRdb holds only the in-frame ones, with some missing. Among under 2,000,000 clones listed, less than 95% were seen once. Positive CCR7 selection of CD45RO-negative cells yielded the naive CD8 cells, and terminally differentiated effector memory CD45RA+ cells were excluded. Donors had no recently reported acute infections or vaccinations and were HIV-negative. A note on this clone: Its antigen is not known.

Germline V gene lookup returns CDR1 MDHEN and CDR2 SYDVKM. The trim removed 6 bases at V and 2 bases at J, leaving 5 bases unmatched. CDR3 size: 15 residues. The rearrangement uses TRBV28 and TRBJ2-3; 10 nucleotides align to TRBD2. The sequencing sample was made of naive CD8+ T cells sorted from blood. The receptor comes from a man between 18 and 29 years old in good health. The CDR3 here is CASSHTSGATDTQYF. CDR3 sequence (DNA): TGTGCCAGCAGCCACACTAGCGGGGCCACAGATACGCAGTATTTT.